Shown below are 2 T cell receptor beta chains from a single sample sequenced in a study of CD8 T cells in ankylosing spondylitis. Overall study findings and caveats: A TCR beta motif of fewer than 10 highly homologous variants seemed to mark ankylosing spondylitis blood.

TCRdb independently ran MiXCR on the 5' RACE reads; one entry per CDR3 protein. In the table there are about 500,000 distinct CDR3 sequences, more than 9.5% of which are singletons. These TCRs are of unknown antigen specificity. Specimen: blood, either unsorted or a sorted T cell fraction (not recorded which). These receptors originate from a male donor with ankylosing spondylitis.

This clonotype turned up a few times. The genes are TRBV20-1 and TRBJ1-5; D remains unclear. CDR3 size: 12 residues. The germline gives CDR1 DFQATT, CDR2 SNEGSKA (reference sequence). Trimming took 5 bases from V and 5 from J, leaving 10 bases between them. The CDR3 DNA follows: TGCAGTGCTTCATTGAATGATCAGCCCCAGCATTTT. Translation gives CSASLNDQPQHF.

In this sample, this clonotype turned up a few times. The V gene is TRBV7-2, the J gene TRBJ2-7, with D perhaps TRBD1 (6 bases). This CDR3 spans 13 amino acids. CDR1 and CDR2 from the germline V gene are SGHTA and FQGNSA. Between the trimmed V and J ends, which lost 5 bases and 4 bases, there was a span of 12 bases. CDR3 amino acids: CASSGTPIYEQYF. The CDR3, as DNA: TGTGCCAGCAGCGGGACACCTATATACGAGCAGTACTTC.